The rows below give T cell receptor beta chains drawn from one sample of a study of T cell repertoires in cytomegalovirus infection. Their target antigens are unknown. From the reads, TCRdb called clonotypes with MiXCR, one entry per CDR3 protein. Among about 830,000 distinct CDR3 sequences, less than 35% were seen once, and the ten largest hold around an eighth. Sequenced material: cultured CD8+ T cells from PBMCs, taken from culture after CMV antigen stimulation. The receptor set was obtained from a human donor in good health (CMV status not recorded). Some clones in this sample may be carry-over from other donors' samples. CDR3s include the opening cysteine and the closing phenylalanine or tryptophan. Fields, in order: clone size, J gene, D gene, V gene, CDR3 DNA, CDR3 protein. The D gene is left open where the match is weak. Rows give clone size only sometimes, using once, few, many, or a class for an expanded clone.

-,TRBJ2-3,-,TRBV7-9,TGTGCCAGCAGCCCTGGGGATACTAGCACAGATACGCAGTATTTT,CASSPGDTSTDTQYF
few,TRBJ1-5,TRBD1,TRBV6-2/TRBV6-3,TGTGCCAGCAGAAACAGGGGAGGAGAGGATCAGCCCCAGCATTTT,CASRNRGGEDQPQHF
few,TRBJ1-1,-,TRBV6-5,TGTGCCAGCAGTTATTCGAGATTAAACACTGAAGCTTTCTTT,CASSYSRLNTEAFF
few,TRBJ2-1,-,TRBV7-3,TGTGCCAGCAGCTTATACCCCGGACCGCGAACCTACAATGAGCAGTTCTTC,CASSLYPGPRTYNEQFF
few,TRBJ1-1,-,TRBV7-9,TGTGCCAGCAGCTGGCGGGGGGCCGCTTTCTTT,CASSWRGAAFF
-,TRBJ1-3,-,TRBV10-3,TGTGCCATCAGCGGCAGAGAAATCATCGGAAACACCATATATTTT,CAISGREIIGNTIYF
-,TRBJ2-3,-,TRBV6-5,TGTGCCAGCAGTTACCCTGGGGGGGGCGATGTCACAGATACGCAGTATTTT,CASSYPGGGDVTDTQYF
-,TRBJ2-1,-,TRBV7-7,TGTGCTAGCAGCCCCGAGGGGGGGGACAATGAGCAGTTCTTC,CASSPEGGDNEQFF
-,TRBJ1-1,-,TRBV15,TGTGCCACCAGCAGAGATCGTCGACAGGAAGCTTTCTTT,CATSRDRRQEAFF
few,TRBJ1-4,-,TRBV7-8,TGTGCCAGCAGCCCAACACTGACAACTAATGAAAAACTGTTTTTT,CASSPTLTTNEKLFF
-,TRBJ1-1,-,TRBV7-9,TGTGCCAGCAGCTTCGAGACAGTGAACACTGAAGCTTTCTTT,CASSFETVNTEAFF
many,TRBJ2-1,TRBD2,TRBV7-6,TGTGCCAGCAGCTCCATAGCGGGGGGGAACTACAATGAGCAGTTCTTC,CASSSIAGGNYNEQFF
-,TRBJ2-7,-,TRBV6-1,TGTGCCAGCAGTGAATATGGCCAAGGAGGCTACGAGCAGTACTTC,CASSEYGQGGYEQYF
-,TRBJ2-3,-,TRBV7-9,TGTGCCAGCAGCTCCCCGGGTTCAGATACGCAGTATTTT,CASSSPGSDTQYF
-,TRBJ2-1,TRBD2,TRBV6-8,TGTGCCAGCAGTTACGGAGTAGCGGGGGGGCCTGATGAGCAGTTCTTC,CASSYGVAGGPDEQFF
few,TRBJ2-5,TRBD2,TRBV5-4,TGTGCCAGCAGCGCTTTAGCGGGGGGGTTTCAAGAGACCCAGTACTTC,CASSALAGGFQETQYF
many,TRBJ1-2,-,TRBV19,TGTGCCAGTCGCACCCCAGGGAGTGGCTACACCTTC,CASRTPGSGYTF
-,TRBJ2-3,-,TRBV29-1,TGCAGCGTTGAAGATCTTGGGGATACGCAGTATTTT,CSVEDLGDTQYF
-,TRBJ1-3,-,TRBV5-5,TGTGCCAGCAGCTTGGAATTAGGCAGGAACTCTGGAAACACCATATATTTT,CASSLELGRNSGNTIYF
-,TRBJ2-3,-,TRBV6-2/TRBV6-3,TGTGCCAGCAGTTACCGCGTGGACTGGCGGCAAACCACAGATACGCAGTATTTT,CASSYRVDWRQTTDTQYF
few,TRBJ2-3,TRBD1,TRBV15,TGTGCCACCAGCAGAGGGGGACAGGGCACAGATACGCAGTATTTT,CATSRGGQGTDTQYF
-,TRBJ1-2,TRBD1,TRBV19,TGTGCCAGTAGTATTTCGACAGGGGACTTCTATGGCTACACCTTC,CASSISTGDFYGYTF
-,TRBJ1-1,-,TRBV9,TGTGCCAGCAGCCCCCTCAAAGCTTTCTTT,CASSPLKAFF
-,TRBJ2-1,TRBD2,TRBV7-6,TGTGCCAGCAGCCTAACTAGCGGGGGGCCCTCCTACAATGAGCAGTTCTTC,CASSLTSGGPSYNEQFF
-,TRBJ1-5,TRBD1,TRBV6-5,TGTGCCAGCAGTTACTCCACAGGGGATGGCAATCAGCCCCAGCATTTT,CASSYSTGDGNQPQHF
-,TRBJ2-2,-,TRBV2,TGTGCCAGCAGTGATAGCGTTGGCACCGGGGAGCTGTTTTTT,CASSDSVGTGELFF
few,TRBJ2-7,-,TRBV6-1,TGTGCCAGCAAGTTGTGGGGGGCGGCCTACGAGCAGTACTTC,CASKLWGAAYEQYF
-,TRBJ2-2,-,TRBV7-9,TGTGCCAGCAGCTCAGCATGGCGGGGGCTCGGCGGGGAGCTGTTTTTT,CASSSAWRGLGGELFF
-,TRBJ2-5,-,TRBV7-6,TGTGCCAGCAGCTCCGGCCTCCGGGGAGAGACCCAGTACTTC,CASSSGLRGETQYF